Listed below are T cell receptor beta chains from one sample, sequenced in a study of spatial heterogeneity in lung cancer. TCRdb reprocessed the 5' RACE reads with MiXCR, giving one entry per CDR3 protein. The data contain approximately 5,000 distinct CDR3 sequences, approximately 24% of them seen just once; the ten biggest clones take up 15% to 20%. The specimen comprised PBMCs, sampled at surgery. Source of these receptors: a male donor with early-stage non-small cell lung cancer. The CDR3 runs from the conserved cysteine through the conserved F or W. A D gene is named only where the DNA matches it firmly. Size is omitted from some rows. Given values are once, few, many or a class for expanded clones.

CDR3nt: TGTGCCAGCAGCTTATCCGGGAACTCCTACAATGAGCAGTTCTTC
CDR3aa: CASSLSGNSYNEQFF
j_gene: TRBJ2-1
d_gene: .
abundance: .
v_gene: TRBV7-6

CDR3nt: TGTGCCAGCAGCACAGGGGTGGGCACTGAAGCTTTCTTT
CDR3aa: CASSTGVGTEAFF
j_gene: TRBJ1-1
d_gene: TRBD1
abundance: few
v_gene: TRBV12-3/TRBV12-4

CDR3nt: TGTGCCAGCAGCTCTCCCAGACATAGCTCTGGAAACACCATATATTTT
CDR3aa: CASSSPRHSSGNTIYF
j_gene: TRBJ1-3
d_gene: .
abundance: once
v_gene: TRBV7-9

CDR3nt: TGCAGCGTTGTGACCTTCACTGAAGCTTTCTTT
CDR3aa: CSVVTFTEAFF
j_gene: TRBJ1-1
d_gene: .
abundance: .
v_gene: TRBV29-1

CDR3nt: TGTGCCAGCAGCTCCATCCAGGGACAGGGCTTGAATGAGCAGTTCTTC
CDR3aa: CASSSIQGQGLNEQFF
j_gene: TRBJ2-1
d_gene: TRBD1
abundance: medium-sized
v_gene: TRBV11-2

CDR3nt: TGTGCCAGCAGCGGACCGGTTGGGACACCTCGGGGCACAGATACGCAGTATTTT
CDR3aa: CASSGPVGTPRGTDTQYF
j_gene: TRBJ2-3
d_gene: .
abundance: medium-sized
v_gene: TRBV3-1

CDR3nt: TGTGCAAGTCGCACTCGGACAGGGGGGCAAGAGACCCAGTACTTC
CDR3aa: CASRTRTGGQETQYF
j_gene: TRBJ2-5
d_gene: .
abundance: medium-sized
v_gene: TRBV12-2

CDR3nt: TGTGCCAGCAGCCTTAAGGGAGAGACCCAGTACTTC
CDR3aa: CASSLKGETQYF
j_gene: TRBJ2-5
d_gene: .
abundance: .
v_gene: TRBV28

CDR3nt: TGTGCCAGCAGCTTAGGCTGGACTAGCGGGAGTGCAGAGACCCAGTACTTC
CDR3aa: CASSLGWTSGSAETQYF
j_gene: TRBJ2-5
d_gene: TRBD2
abundance: medium-sized
v_gene: TRBV7-8

CDR3nt: TGTGCCAGCAGCGAAACAGGGGACTACGAGCAGTACTTC
CDR3aa: CASSETGDYEQYF
j_gene: TRBJ2-7
d_gene: TRBD1
abundance: few
v_gene: TRBV9